The clone carrying this T cell receptor (beta chain) was counted between two and nine times. This entry belongs to a study of blood T cell repertoires in COVID-19. Study-level background: Spain, Italy and the United States supplied samples that represented acute and convalescent COVID-19. In each case, the material was cDNA or gDNA derived from T cells, B-cell-depleted T cells, or PBMCs.

The germline V gene has CDR1 KGHSH and CDR2 LQKENI. V lost 4 bases, J lost 4 bases, and 3 bases stayed unmatched. The CDR3 is 14 residues long. The data were produced by immunoSEQ multiplex PCR, yet TCRdb's version contains in-frame clones alone and is incomplete. The sample includes 90,000 to 150,000 clones, approximately 92% of them seen just once. The source material was peripheral blood. This chain uses TRBV18 with TRBJ2-2; 7 nucleotides align to TRBD2. This receptor was obtained from a man in his sixties or seventies with active or convalescent COVID-19. The CDR3 DNA reads as TGTGCCAGCTCACTGGCGGGAGTCACCGGGGAGCTGTTTTTT. Translated: CASSLAGVTGELFF.